This paragraph reports one T cell receptor (beta chain). The antigen remains undetermined. V was clipped by 5 bases and J by 8 bases, with 18 bases between them. Germline CDR1 is LNHDA and CDR2 is SQIVND (reference sequence). There are 15 residues in the CDR3. This sample was included in a study of cytomegalovirus exposure and HLA in healthy donors. Study-level background: Researchers found that about four fifths of just under 400 genotyped donors fell within the Caucasian-associated ancestry cluster. Notes on the study in general: Reports indicated that the classifier achieved high specificity and sensitivity in diagnosing cytomegalovirus status. When a later analysis was performed, an Asian-associated ancestry cluster reportedly had fewer N-insertions than the roughly 670-donor mean.

The PCR was carried out with 60 Vbeta primers and 13 Jbeta primers. TCRdb's table, derived via immunoSEQ multiplex PCR, lists solely in-frame clones and lacks some. The data hold a few hundred thousand clones, with just under 85% observed a single time. The receptor was isolated from a woman aged 40 to 49 in good health and CMV-seropositive. The chain recombines TRBV19 with TRBJ1-4, with D possibly TRBD1 on 5 matching bases. The sample comprised PBMCs. This CDR3 is CASSRGTADGEKLFF. The CDR3 bases are TGTGCCAGTAGTCGCGGGACCGCGGACGGGGAAAAACTGTTTTTT.